A selection of T cell receptor beta chains follows, all from one sample in a study of cytomegalovirus exposure and HLA in healthy donors. TCRdb's copy holds only in-frame clones and misses some; the assay was immunoSEQ multiplex PCR. This sample yields roughly 150,000 clones, of which 85% to 95% are seen a single time; roughly 1.9% belongs to the top ten. The source material was PBMCs. The receptor set was obtained from a man in his late teens or twenties in good health and CMV-seropositive. The CDR3 runs from the conserved cysteine through the conserved F or W. The D gene is left open where the match is weak. A row's size may be missing; if present it is once, few, many or a size class.

size	D	J	V	CDR3	DNA
NA	NA	TRBJ2-2	TRBV5-4	CASRKSIQGPGELFF	TGTGCCAGCAGAAAATCAATCCAGGGCCCCGGGGAGCTGTTTTTT
NA	TRBD2	TRBJ2-2	TRBV10-3	CAIRRTSGPNTGELFF	TGTGCCATCAGGAGGACTAGCGGGCCGAACACCGGGGAGCTGTTTTTT
NA	TRBD1	TRBJ2-5	TRBV5-1	CASSPADRAVGETQYF	TGCGCCAGCAGCCCGGCGGACAGGGCTGTGGGGGAGACCCAGTACTTC
NA	TRBD2	TRBJ2-3	TRBV2	CASGGTSGSADTQYF	TGTGCCAGCGGGGGGACTAGCGGGAGCGCAGATACGCAGTATTTT
NA	TRBD1	TRBJ2-7	TRBV30	CASTNFAGGDSYEQYF	TGTGCCTCAACAAACTTTGCAGGGGGCGACTCCTACGAGCAGTACTTC
NA	TRBD2	TRBJ2-1	TRBV4-1	CASSQEGLAGAGEQFF	TGCGCCAGCAGCCAAGAAGGACTAGCGGGAGCGGGGGAGCAGTTCTTC
NA	NA	TRBJ2-3	TRBV5-6	CASNKQGSGTDTQYF	TGTGCCAGCAACAAACAGGGATCGGGCACAGATACGCAGTATTTT
NA	TRBD2	TRBJ2-1	TRBV7-9	CASSWRTSGFDEQFF	TGTGCCAGCAGCTGGAGGACTAGCGGTTTCGATGAGCAGTTCTTC
NA	NA	TRBJ2-1	TRBV28	CASSWGRDEQFF	TGTGCCAGCAGTTGGGGCAGGGATGAGCAGTTCTTC
NA	NA	TRBJ1-2	TRBV7-8	CASSLPQGYGYTF	TGTGCCAGCAGCTTACCTCAGGGGTATGGCTACACCTTC
NA	TRBD1	TRBJ1-2	TRBV28	CASTTSGQGLYGYTF	TGTGCCAGCACTACGTCGGGACAGGGCCTTTATGGCTACACCTTC
NA	NA	TRBJ2-3	TRBV19	CASRALGTDTQYF	TGTGCCAGTAGAGCACTAGGCACAGATACGCAGTATTTT
NA	TRBD2	TRBJ2-5	TRBV7-9	CASSRTSGGQETQYF	TGTGCCAGCAGCCGAACTAGCGGGGGGCAAGAGACCCAGTACTTC
NA	TRBD1	TRBJ1-2	TRBV19	CASSVSGTGNYGYTF	TGTGCCAGTAGTGTATCCGGGACAGGGAACTATGGCTACACCTTC
NA	TRBD1	TRBJ2-3	TRBV7-9	CASRRTGQSTDTQYF	TGTGCCAGCAGGAGGACAGGGCAGAGCACAGATACGCAGTATTTT
NA	TRBD2	TRBJ2-7	TRBV27	CASKLRREGPYEQYF	TGTGCCAGCAAGCTGCGGCGGGAGGGCCCCTACGAGCAGTACTTC
NA	NA	TRBJ2-3	TRBV18	CASSPNLGGTDTQYF	TGTGCCAGCTCACCCAACTTAGGGGGCACAGATACGCAGTATTTT
NA	TRBD1	TRBJ1-5	TRBV6-5	CASSSQGRQPQHF	TGTGCCAGCAGTTCACAGGGGCGGCAACCCCAGCATTTT
NA	NA	TRBJ2-1	TRBV2	CASTPGSGKLNEQFF	TGTGCCAGCACCCCGGGTAGCGGCAAATTAAATGAGCAGTTCTTC
NA	NA	TRBJ2-5	TRBV28	CASSLGSVVSSGQETQYF	TGTGCCAGCAGTTTAGGGTCAGTGGTGAGCTCGGGACAAGAGACCCAGTACTTC
NA	NA	TRBJ2-4	TRBV7-2	CASSFGQLAKNIQYF	TGTGCCAGCAGCTTCGGACAGCTAGCCAAAAACATTCAGTACTTC
NA	TRBD1	TRBJ2-1	TRBV10-3	CAISEPGTGAGHEQFF	TGTGCCATCAGTGAGCCCGGGACAGGGGCAGGGCATGAGCAGTTCTTC
NA	TRBD2	TRBJ2-2	TRBV7-8	CASSLPGLVRELFF	TGTGCCAGCAGCTTACCAGGACTAGTCCGGGAGCTGTTTTTT
NA	NA	TRBJ2-2	TRBV27	CASSPYTGELFF	TGTGCCAGCAGTCCCTACACCGGGGAGCTGTTTTTT
NA	NA	TRBJ2-5	TRBV5-1	CASSLVPGPQETQYF	TGCGCCAGCAGCTTGGTACCAGGGCCCCAAGAGACCCAGTACTTC
once	TRBD1	TRBJ1-2	TRBV19	CASSMQRQGYYTF	TGTGCCAGTAGTATGCAGAGACAGGGGTACTACACCTTC
NA	NA	TRBJ2-2	TRBV2	CASSRGDVGGELFF	TGTGCCAGCAGCAGGGGGGATGTAGGCGGGGAGCTGTTTTTT
NA	TRBD2	TRBJ2-3	TRBV5-1	CASSLEGTSGSWMDTQYF	TGCGCCAGCAGCTTGGAGGGGACTAGCGGGAGTTGGATGGATACGCAGTATTTT
NA	TRBD1	TRBJ1-2	TRBV5-6	CASTDTGGTPYGYTF	TGTGCCAGCACCGATACAGGGGGCACTCCCTATGGCTACACCTTC
few	NA	TRBJ1-1	TRBV7-3	CASSLTSPDMHTEAFF	TGTGCCAGCAGCTTAACGTCTCCAGACATGCACACTGAAGCTTTCTTT
NA	NA	TRBJ2-1	TRBV25-1	CASSVGSYNEQFF	TGTGCCAGCAGTGTAGGGAGCTACAATGAGCAGTTCTTC
NA	TRBD2	TRBJ2-5	TRBV20-1	CSEAGEETQYF	TGCAGTGAAGCGGGAGAAGAGACCCAGTACTTC
NA	NA	TRBJ1-3	TRBV23-1	CALLGFFPVLAIYF	TGCGCCCTACTAGGGTTTTTCCCAGTCCTTGCCATATATTTT
NA	TRBD2	TRBJ2-2	TRBV4-1	CASSRLLAGGTTGELFF	TGCGCCAGCAGCCGATTATTAGCGGGAGGGACTACCGGGGAGCTGTTTTTT
once	TRBD2	TRBJ2-5	TRBV2	CASSAGTKVPQYF	TGTGCCAGCAGTGCCGGGACTAAAGTGCCCCAGTACTTC
NA	TRBD1	TRBJ1-1	TRBV18	CASSVGQGLTEAFF	TGTGCCAGCTCAGTCGGACAGGGTTTGACTGAAGCTTTCTTT
NA	NA	TRBJ2-5	TRBV4-1	CASSQALAGETQYF	TGCGCCAGCAGCCAGGCCCTCGCAGGAGAGACCCAGTACTTC
NA	NA	TRBJ2-3	TRBV4-1	CASSQEGRGGDTQYF	TGCGCCAGCAGCCAAGAAGGCAGGGGAGGGGATACGCAGTATTTT
NA	TRBD1	TRBJ1-5	TRBV6-5	CASSTGGGNQPQHF	TGTGCCAGCAGTACAGGGGGAGGCAATCAGCCCCAGCATTTT
NA	NA	TRBJ1-6	TRBV9	CASSAKLGRGDDSPLHF	TGTGCCAGCAGCGCGAAGTTAGGGAGAGGTGATGATTCACCCCTCCACTTT
NA	TRBD1	TRBJ2-7	TRBV28	CASSRGQGRSSYEQYF	TGTGCCAGCAGTCGGGGACAGGGAAGGAGCTCCTACGAGCAGTACTTC
NA	NA	TRBJ2-7	TRBV7-6	CASSPPGTRIYEQYF	TGTGCCAGCAGCCCCCCGGGGACAAGAATTTACGAGCAGTACTTC
NA	NA	TRBJ2-1	TRBV13	CASSSMGEAYNEQFF	TGTGCCAGCAGTTCTATGGGGGAGGCCTACAATGAGCAGTTCTTC
NA	NA	TRBJ2-5	TRBV4-1	CASSSVGGQETQYF	TGCGCCAGCAGCTCAGTTGGCGGCCAAGAGACCCAGTACTTC
NA	TRBD1	TRBJ1-2	TRBV28	CASSRTGTNYGYTF	TGTGCCAGCAGCCGGACAGGCACTAACTATGGCTACACCTTC
NA	NA	TRBJ2-2	TRBV7-2	CASSQQGGAGELFF	TGTGCCAGCAGCCAGCAGGGCGGCGCCGGGGAGCTGTTTTTT
NA	TRBD2	TRBJ2-7	TRBV15	CATSRDRTSGRFEQYF	TGTGCCACCAGCAGAGATCGGACTAGCGGGAGATTCGAGCAGTACTTC